Below, 8 T cell receptor beta chains from the same sample are listed, as sequenced in a study of T cell responses to AZD1222 COVID-19 vaccine. TCRdb's table, derived via immunoSEQ multiplex PCR, lists solely in-frame clones and lacks some. The data show fewer than 200,000 clones, around 90% seen once. Specimen: peripheral blood, collected on day 0 of AZD1222 vaccination. These receptor sequences come from an adult in good health.

The chain combines TRBV11-2 with TRBJ1-1; tentative D call: TRBD1 (5 bases). Germline CDR1 SGHAT, CDR2 FQNNGV. The CDR3 length is 18 residues. Trimming removed 3 bases from V and 2 bases from J, with 22 bases in between. The CDR3 reads CASSFGPLMGGANTEAFF. CDR3 DNA sequence: TGTGCCAGCAGCTTCGGGCCCCTCATGGGTGGGGCCAACACTGAAGCTTTCTTT.

The chain carries TRBV6-5 and TRBJ1-2, with TRBD1 matching over 8 bases. The CDR3 consists of 15 residues. V lost 3 bases, J lost 3 bases, and 6 bases stayed unmatched. The germline V gene encodes CDR1 MNHEY and CDR2 SVGAGI. CDR3 amino acids: CASSYQGQGHYGYTF. CDR3 nucleotide sequence: TGTGCCAGCAGTTATCAAGGACAGGGCCACTATGGCTACACCTTC.

The CDR3 nucleotides are TGTGCCAGCAGTAAAGACAGTCGCTGGGCCAACGTCCTGACTTTC. This codes for CASSKDSRWANVLTF. The rearrangement uses TRBV6-2 or TRBV6-3 and TRBJ2-6; D perhaps matches TRBD1 (5 bases). This CDR3 spans 15 amino acids. Trimming pared 5 bases from V and 5 bases from J, leaving 13 bases between. Germline V CDR1 and CDR2: MNHEY, SVGEGT.

This clone was seen just once. For the CDR3, the DNA is TGTGCCAGCAGCCAGAACAGCCACAATGAGCAGTTCTTC. It specifies CASSQNSHNEQFF. The rearrangement uses TRBV11-3 and TRBJ2-1; D is unclear. The CDR3 is 13 amino acids. Trimming took off 5 bases at V and 5 bases at J, with 10 bases between the two ends. Germline assignment: CDR1 SGHNT and CDR2 YENEEA.

The chain combines TRBV27 with TRBJ1-4, with D uncertain. Between the trimmed V and J ends, which lost 1 base and 7 bases, there was a span of 10 bases. This CDR3 is 14 amino acids long. Per germline, CDR1 MNHEY and CDR2 SMNVEV (reference sequence). DNA of the CDR3: TGTGCCAGCAGTTTATGGTCGTCCCCTGAAAAACTGTTTTTT. Translation gives CASSLWSSPEKLFF.

V is TRBV19 and J is TRBJ2-3; D is possibly TRBD1 (6 bases). Germline CDR1 is LNHDA and CDR2 is SQIVND (reference sequence). Between the trimmed V and J ends, which lost 4 bases and 2 bases, there was a span of 10 bases. The CDR3 extends over 14 amino acids. CDR3 coding DNA: TGTGCCAGTAGTAGTGGGGGCTACACAGATACGCAGTATTTT. It is translated as CASSSGGYTDTQYF.

The rearrangement uses TRBV5-1 and TRBJ1-6; possible D gene TRBD1, 5 bases. Germline loops: CDR1 SGHRS, CDR2 YFSETQ. The length of the CDR3 is 15 residues. V shed 4 bases and J shed 9 bases, with 17 bases lying between them. CDR3 in amino acids: CASSGDSARGSPLHF. The CDR3 nucleotides are TGCGCCAGCAGCGGGGACTCCGCGAGAGGTTCACCCCTCCACTTT.

The rearrangement joins TRBV4-1 to TRBJ1-5; tentative D call: TRBD1 (6 bases). Trimming cost V 2 bases and J 9 bases, with 14 bases left between them. CDR1 and CDR2 from the germline V gene are MGHRA and YSYEKL. This CDR3 spans 14 amino acids. The chain's CDR3 is CASSQTGGMWPQHF. CDR3 sequence (DNA): TGCGCCAGCAGCCAAACCGGGGGCATGTGGCCCCAGCATTTT.